This T cell receptor (beta chain) was profiled in a study of beta chain features in type 1 diabetes. Broader study findings: It was possible that PCR favored shorter templates, equally so in patients and controls.

Comments on this clone: Antigen specificity is unknown.

The CDR3 consists of 15 residues. Germline-derived CDR1 and CDR2 are MDHEN and SYDVKM. V dropped 6 bases and J dropped 4; count of bases not matched to a gene: 8. Sequencing targeted expressed TCRB transcripts, as all isolated RNA had been reverse transcribed. Assay used: immunoSEQ multiplex PCR; TCRdb lists only in-frame clones, some missing. The sample has 900,000 or so clones, about 17% seen once. The sequence was collected from a woman aged 18-29 years in good health. The chain is built from TRBV28 and TRBJ2-7, with 11 bases identical to TRBD2. The specimen was naive CD4+ T cells from blood. CDR3 in amino acids: CASRGGTSGDYEQYF. CDR3 in DNA: TGTGCCAGCAGGGGCGGGACTAGCGGTGATTACGAGCAGTACTTC.